This record covers a single T cell receptor (beta chain). The antigen remains undetermined. Germline V gives CDR1 SGHVS, CDR2 FQNEAQ. V was clipped by 6 bases and J by 2 bases, with 13 bases between them. The CDR3 is 14 residues long. The sample comes from a study of T-cell memory formation after mild COVID-19. Findings and limits, study-wide: Contracting CD4+ clones sat mainly in CM and EM; CD8+ in EMRA. Clones that got smaller from day 15 to 85 had even CD4/CD8, while clones growing later tipped toward CD4+.

TCRdb re-derived calls from the 5' RACE reads in MiXCR, one entry per CDR3 protein. The sample lists 450,000 to 650,000 distinct CDR3 sequences, around 20% seen once, with 9.5% to 15% in the top ten. Sequencing used PBMCs or a T cell subset sorted from them (not recorded which). The TCR comes from an adult woman who had mild COVID-19 (a few samples of this study predate the infection). Cell type and time point are not known. V is TRBV7-8 and J is TRBJ2-5; D may be TRBD1 (5 bases). The CDR3 nucleotides are TGTGCCAGCAGACGAAGGGGTGGTCAAGAGACCCAGTACTTC. It is translated as CASRRRGGQETQYF.